These 8 T cell receptor beta chains originate from one sample sequenced in a study of shared clonotypes between healthy human individuals (dated by TCRdb to between 2020 and 2021). Receptors were amplified or captured by the immunoSEQ multiplex PCR assay. As stored in TCRdb, this immuneACCESS dataset retains in-frame rearrangements with V and J assigned. A fraction of the clones does not appear; measured against another copy, unresolved V genes explain less than half of the discrepancy, and the remainder lacks a known reason. This sample lists 800,000 or so clones; about 96% were detected once. In total, the top ten clones hold roughly 0.23% of the sample. CD8 naive samples were obtained by positive selection for CCR7 among CD45RO-negative cells, yielding a CD45RA+CCR7+ population from which TemRA cells were excluded. Sequenced: naive CD8+ T cells sorted from blood. The cell subset or site label, read with the paper, signifies: CD45RA+CCR7+. The origin of the receptors is a man aged 25 to 45 in good health.

The chain combines TRBV5-4 with TRBJ2-2; D unclear. The CDR3 sequence is 16 residues long. Germline V lookup: CDR1 SGHNT, CDR2 YYREEE (reference sequence). The V gene lost 0 bases and the J gene lost 4 bases, with 13 bases spanning the gap. The CDR3 region has the DNA TGTGCCAGCAGCTTGGCCTTTTTCAGTAGCACCGGGGAGCTGTTTTTT. Its translation is CASSLAFFSSTGELFF.

V is TRBV28 and J is TRBJ1-5; perhaps TRBD1 as D (6 bases). Germline CDR1 reads MDHEN; CDR2 reads SYDVKM. The CDR3 runs to 15 residues. Trimming shortened V by 6 bases and J by 1 base, and 13 bases separated the two germline ends. CDR3 bases: TGTGCCAGCAGCGGCAACAGGGTGAGCAATCAGCCCCAGCATTTT. It yields the protein CASSGNRVSNQPQHF.

The V call is TRBV29-1, the J call TRBJ1-2; D not certain. CDR1 SQVTM and CDR2 ANQGSEA come from the germline V gene. The CDR3 loop spans 16 amino acids. V was cut by 0 bases and J by 5 bases, with 19 bases left in between. CDR3 DNA: TGCAGCGTTGAAGATTTCGGCCACCAGGTTAAATATGGCTACACCTTC. Translation gives CSVEDFGHQVKYGYTF.

The chain carries TRBV11-2 and TRBJ2-7; 9 nucleotides align to TRBD1. Germline CDR1 is SGHAT and CDR2 is FQNNGV. After removal of 5 bases from V and 5 bases from J, the junction contained 10 bases not matched to a gene. This CDR3 region has 15 residues. CDR3 protein: CASSTRTGEVNEQYF. In nucleotides, the CDR3 is TGTGCCAGCAGCACCCGGACAGGGGAGGTTAACGAGCAGTACTTC.

The chain recombines TRBV29-1 with TRBJ2-1, with TRBD2 identical over 11 bases. V lost 3 bases to trimming and J lost 3 bases; unmatched junction nucleotides: 4. This CDR3 is 15 amino acids long. The germline V gene has CDR1 SQVTM and CDR2 ANQGSEA. Here the CDR3 DNA reads TGCAGCGTTGACCCTAGCGGGAGGAACTACAATGAGCAGTTCTTC. Protein product: CSVDPSGRNYNEQFF.

This chain joins TRBV29-1 and TRBJ2-7, with TRBD2 matching 10 bases. Unmatched junction bases numbered 11, after V lost 2 bases and J lost 4 bases. Germline V gene lookup returns CDR1 SQVTM and CDR2 ANQGSEA. The CDR3 has 16 residues. CDR3 region: CSVEWGASGSEYEQYF. CDR3 in DNA: TGCAGCGTTGAATGGGGGGCTAGCGGGAGCGAATACGAGCAGTACTTC.

In its sample, this clone was seen once. V is TRBV27 and J is TRBJ2-3, with TRBD2 identical over 10 bases. The CDR3 contains 18 residues. The V gene's germline CDR1 is MNHEY and CDR2 SMNVEV (reference sequence). Losses at the gene ends were 2 bases for V and 3 bases for J; bases not matched to a gene: 11. CDR3 residues: CASSLMAASGSGTDTQYF. CDR3 nucleotides: TGTGCCAGCAGTTTAATGGCGGCTAGCGGGAGTGGGACAGATACGCAGTATTTT.

The chain couples TRBV5-3 to TRBJ2-7; either TRBD1 or TRBD2 may supply D (5 bases each). TRBV5-3 is labeled an ORF, and its function is uncertain. The V end was cut by 5 bases, the J end by 2 bases, with 17 bases between. CDR3 length: 15 residues. CDR3 coding DNA: TGTGCCAGAAGTTATGGGGGATTCCCCACCTACGAGCAGTACTTC. Amino acid sequence: CARSYGGFPTYEQYF.